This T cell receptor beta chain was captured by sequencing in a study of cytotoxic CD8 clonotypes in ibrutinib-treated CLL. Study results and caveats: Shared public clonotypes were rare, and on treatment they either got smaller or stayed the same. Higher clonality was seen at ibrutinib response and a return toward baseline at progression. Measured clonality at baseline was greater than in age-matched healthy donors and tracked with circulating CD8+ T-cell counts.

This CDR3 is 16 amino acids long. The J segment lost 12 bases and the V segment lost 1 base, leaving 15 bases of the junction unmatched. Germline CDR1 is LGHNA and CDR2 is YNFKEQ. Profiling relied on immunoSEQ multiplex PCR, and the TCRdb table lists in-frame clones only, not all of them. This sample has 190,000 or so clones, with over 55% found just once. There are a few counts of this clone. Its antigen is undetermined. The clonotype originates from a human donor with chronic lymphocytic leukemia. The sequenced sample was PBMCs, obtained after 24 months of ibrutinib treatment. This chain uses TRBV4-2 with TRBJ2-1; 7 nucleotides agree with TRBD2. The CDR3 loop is CASSQASRGGSHWQFF. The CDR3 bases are TGTGCCAGCAGCCAAGCTTCTCGGGGCGGGAGTCATTGGCAGTTCTTC.